This TCR beta chain was captured by sequencing in a study of blood T cell repertoires in COVID-19. Study at large: The samples span acute and convalescent COVID-19 from the United States, Italy and Spain.

The CDR3 is made up of 12 amino acids. Trimming left V 5 bases short and J 7 bases short, with 11 bases between. Clones were read by immunoSEQ multiplex PCR, and TCRdb kept only the in-frame ones, dropping some. In the table there are 350,000 to 450,000 clones, 80% to 90% of which are singletons. Material: peripheral blood. The receptor's source is a woman aged 60 to 75 with COVID-19, enrolled during active disease. The V gene is TRBV12-3 or TRBV12-4, the J gene TRBJ1-2; no clear D gene. DNA for the CDR3: TGTGCCAGCAGTGTACGTCTCGGTGGCTACACCTTC. Translating it yields CASSVRLGGYTF.